The 31 T cell receptor beta chains presented below share a single source sample, sequenced in a study of Ad26.COV2.S vaccination and SARS-CoV-2 variants (dated by TCRdb to the early 2020s). The sample's treatment or condition label, decoded: about 20 received Ad26.COV2.S at low or high dose, single or two shots; 5 received placebo; per-sample allocation not given. Repertoires of vaccine and placebo recipients were sequenced from samples collected on day 63 after the first injection. Libraries were constructed by the immunoSEQ multiplex PCR assay. The table was pulled from immuneACCESS by TCRdb, which kept in-frame rearrangements only. Such tables lose some clones; where checked, under half of the loss comes from unresolved V genes, and the rest has no known cause. The sample records some 340,000 clones, around 83% of which are singletons. The ten most abundant clones make up more than 1.5% of the sample.

The source material was peripheral blood, sampled in a trial of Ad26.COV2.S vaccine versus placebo. These TCRs come from a person between 18 and 59 years old who received the Ad26.COV2.S COVID-19 vaccine or a placebo.

V is TRBV7-2 and J is TRBJ2-5, with 10 bases fitting TRBD2. The CDR3 is made up of 18 amino acids. Germline V CDR1 and CDR2: SGHTA, FQGNSA. The ends lost 1 base at V and 5 bases at J; junction bases unmatched: 13. DNA of the CDR3: TGTGCCAGCAGCTTAGGTAGTTCAGCGGGGGGGCCGTGGGAGACCCAGTACTTC. Translation gives CASSLGSSAGGPWETQYF.

The chain couples TRBV6-2 or TRBV6-3 to TRBJ2-1; 9 nucleotides line up with TRBD2. The germline gives CDR1 MNHEY, CDR2 SVGEGT. This CDR3 contains 16 residues. V gave up 2 bases and J gave up 6 bases; unmatched junction bases: 8. CDR3 protein: CASSYRQTSGFNEQFF. As DNA, the CDR3 is TGTGCCAGCAGTTACCGTCAGACTAGCGGCTTCAATGAGCAGTTCTTC.

This sequence joins TRBV13 and TRBJ2-7, with 11 bases aligning to TRBD2. The germline gives CDR1 PRHDT, CDR2 FYEKMQ (reference sequence). The CDR3 length is 15 residues. V shed 6 bases, J shed 0 bases, and the junction held 4 bases outside the gene matches. The CDR3 DNA follows: TGTGCCAGCAGACAGACTAGCGGGGTCTCCTACGAGCAGTACTTC. Translating gives CASRQTSGVSYEQYF.

V is TRBV10-3 and J is TRBJ2-3; 10 nucleotides line up with TRBD2. Germline CDR1 reads ENHRY; CDR2 reads SYGVKD. The CDR3 length is 15 residues. V was clipped by 4 bases and J by 2 bases; unmatched bases: 3. The CDR3 loop is CAISVAGGTTDTQYF. CDR3 DNA: TGTGCCATCAGTGTAGCGGGGGGCACCACAGATACGCAGTATTTT.

The chain couples TRBV7-9 to TRBJ1-2; the D gene is possibly TRBD1 (5 bases). The germline CDR1 and CDR2 sequences are SEHNR and FQNEAQ (reference sequence). The CDR3 is 14 residues long. Trimming took 5 bases from V and 2 from J, leaving 12 bases between them. The CDR3 region is CASSPAWGNYGYTF. The CDR3 DNA follows: TGTGCCAGCAGCCCAGCGTGGGGGAACTATGGCTACACCTTC.

The chain has TRBV7-2 and TRBJ1-5; tentative D call: TRBD1 (6 bases). Trimming cost V 1 base and J 6 bases, with 10 bases left between them. The CDR3 loop spans 14 amino acids. Germline loops: CDR1 SGHTA, CDR2 FQGNSA. The CDR3 sequence is CASSLDLRGQPQHF. CDR3 DNA: TGTGCCAGCAGCTTAGACCTCAGGGGTCAGCCCCAGCATTTT. The full variable domain, in which reference TRBV7-2 and TRBJ1-5 provide the parts outside the CDR3, is GAGVSQSPSNKVTEKGKDVELRCDPISGHTALYWYRQSLGQGLEFLIYFQGNSAPDKSGLPSDRFSAERTGGSVSTLTIQRTQQEDSAVYLCASSLDLRGQPQHFGDGTRLSIL.

The V gene is TRBV5-4, the J gene TRBJ1-2; D uncertain. V lost 2 bases to trimming and J lost 4 bases, with 15 bases between them. The germline V gene has CDR1 SGHNT and CDR2 YYREEE (reference sequence). This CDR3 comprises 15 residues. The CDR3 bases are TGTGCCAGCAGCTTCCGGACTCCCTCAACCTATGGCTACACCTTC. Translation: CASSFRTPSTYGYTF.

This chain connects TRBV7-2 to TRBJ2-5, with D unclear. This CDR3 spans 13 amino acids. Germline V gives CDR1 SGHTA, CDR2 FQGNSA. V dropped 5 bases and J dropped 4 bases, with 11 bases sitting between them. The chain's CDR3 is CASSGSPGETQYF. DNA for the CDR3: TGTGCCAGCAGCGGGTCCCCAGGAGAGACCCAGTACTTC. The whole variable domain, filled in from reference TRBV7-2 and TRBJ2-5, reads GAGVSQSPSNKVTEKGKDVELRCDPISGHTALYWYRQSLGQGLEFLIYFQGNSAPDKSGLPSDRFSAERTGGSVSTLTIQRTQQEDSAVYLCASSGSPGETQYFGPGTRLLVL.

The rearrangement uses TRBV6-5 and TRBJ1-1; no clear D. Trimming took off 2 bases at V and 1 base at J, with 8 bases between the two ends. CDR1 is MNHEY and CDR2 is SVGAGI in the germline V gene. CDR3 length: 14 amino acids. CDR3 coding DNA: TGTGCCAGCAGTTACGGGCAGCAGAACACTGAAGCTTTCTTT. Its protein product is CASSYGQQNTEAFF.

This sequence joins TRBV2 and TRBJ1-4; D possibly corresponds to TRBD1 (6 bases). CDR1 is SNHLY and CDR2 is FYNNEI in the germline V gene. This CDR3 comprises 16 residues. Trimming cost V 6 bases and J 0 bases, with 14 bases left between them. The chain's CDR3 is CASSRQATATNEKLFF. CDR3 DNA: TGTGCCAGCAGCCGACAGGCGACTGCAACTAATGAAAAACTGTTTTTT.

This rearrangement joins TRBV18 to TRBJ1-5; D is undetermined. Trimming left V 4 bases short and J 3 bases short, with 7 bases between. This CDR3 has 13 residues. From germline, CDR1 is KGHSH and CDR2 LQKENI. The CDR3 DNA reads TGTGCCAGCTCACGGGCCATCAATCAGCCCCAGCATTTT. Residues: CASSRAINQPQHF. Based on the CDR3 plus reference TRBV18 and TRBJ1-5, the full variable domain is NAGVMQNPRHLVRRRGQEARLRCSPMKGHSHVYWYRQLPEEGLKFMVYLQKENIIDESGMPKERFSAEFPKEGPSILRIQQVVRGDSAAYFCASSRAINQPQHFGDGTRLSIL.

The genes are TRBV4-3 and TRBJ2-2; TRBD1 matches at 8 bases. The CDR3 has 16 amino acids. Unmatched junction bases numbered 10, after V lost 5 bases and J lost 5 bases. The germline gives CDR1 LGHNA, CDR2 YSLEER. CDR3 bases: TGCGCCAGCAGCTCCCAGGTCCAGGGGGCGACCGGGGAGCTGTTTTTT. Translated, it gives CASSSQVQGATGELFF.

This chain links TRBV7-2 with TRBJ1-1, with 7 bases fitting TRBD1. CDR1 and CDR2 from the germline V gene are SGHTA and FQGNSA. The CDR3 length is 15 residues. V was clipped by 5 bases and J by 0 bases; unmatched bases: 6. The CDR3 spells CASSHSGQMNTEAFF. Written as DNA, the CDR3 is TGTGCCAGCAGCCACTCGGGACAGATGAACACTGAAGCTTTCTTT.

The chain employs TRBV2 and TRBJ1-2; 9 bases match TRBD1. The germline gives CDR1 SNHLY, CDR2 FYNNEI. This CDR3 comprises 15 residues. Unmatched junction bases numbered 8, after V lost 8 bases and J lost 1 base. The CDR3 is CASVLQGAINYGYTF. The CDR3, as DNA: TGTGCCAGCGTACTACAGGGGGCGATTAACTATGGCTACACCTTC.

This chain joins TRBV2 and TRBJ2-3; 11 positions agree with TRBD2. J gave up 2 bases and V 8 bases, and 6 bases lay outside the gene matches. Germline CDR1 reads SNHLY; CDR2 reads FYNNEI. The CDR3 extends over 15 amino acids. CDR3 region: CASAGTSGDTDTQYF. As DNA, the CDR3 is TGTGCCAGCGCCGGGACTAGCGGCGACACAGATACGCAGTATTTT.

The chain has TRBV19 and TRBJ2-2; possibly TRBD2 for D (6 bases). CDR3 length: 15 amino acids. V dropped 3 bases and J dropped 5 bases, with 13 bases sitting between them. CDR1 is LNHDA, CDR2 SQIVND, per germline (reference sequence). This chain's CDR3 is CASSIYGAGTGELFF. DNA of the CDR3: TGTGCCAGTAGTATTTACGGGGCGGGGACCGGGGAGCTGTTTTTT.

The chain recombines TRBV19 with TRBJ1-2; TRBD1 aligns across 7 bases. Trimming at V came to 3 bases and at J to 3 bases, leaving 4 bases not matched to a gene. Germline CDR1 is LNHDA and CDR2 is SQIVND (reference sequence). The CDR3 totals 14 residues. The CDR3 region is CASSIDRDDYGYTF. In DNA, the CDR3 is TGTGCCAGTAGTATCGACAGGGACGACTATGGCTACACCTTC.

The chain is built from TRBV5-1 and TRBJ2-5, with D possibly called TRBD1 or TRBD2 (5 bases each). Per the germline V gene, CDR1 is SGHRS and CDR2 is YFSETQ. The CDR3 covers 15 residues. Between the trimmed V and J ends, which lost 6 bases and 1 base, there was a span of 16 bases. The CDR3 DNA is TGCGCCAGCACGGACTTTGGGGGACGCCAAGAGACCCAGTACTTC. Translating it yields CASTDFGGRQETQYF.

V gene TRBV5-4 combines with J gene TRBJ1-4; perhaps TRBD1 as D (5 bases). V was shortened by 0 bases and J by 7 bases, with 13 bases between the two germline ends. There are 15 residues in the CDR3. Germline CDR1 and CDR2: SGHNT and YYREEE (reference sequence). The CDR3 sequence: CASSLAGTLAEKLFF. CDR3 in DNA: TGTGCCAGCAGCTTGGCCGGGACGTTGGCTGAAAAACTGTTTTTT.

The chain couples TRBV7-8 to TRBJ1-2; TRBD1 aligns across 7 bases. Germline V lookup: CDR1 SGHVS, CDR2 FQNEAQ. Losses at the gene ends were 6 bases for V and 4 bases for J; bases not matched to a gene: 11. The CDR3 is made up of 15 amino acids. CDR3 nucleotide sequence: TGTGCCAGCAGTCTGAGTATGACAGGGTCCTATGGCTACACCTTC. Its protein product is CASSLSMTGSYGYTF.

V gene TRBV19 combines with J gene TRBJ2-7, with D possibly being TRBD2 (6 bases). CDR3 length: 14 amino acids. Germline-derived CDR1 and CDR2 are LNHDA and SQIVND (reference sequence). Trimming left V 5 bases short and J 3 bases short, with 14 bases between. The chain's CDR3 is CASSRGTAIYEQYF. DNA for the CDR3: TGTGCCAGTAGTCGAGGGACTGCTATCTACGAGCAGTACTTC.

The V call is TRBV4-2, the J call TRBJ1-6; TRBD1 matches 7 bases. The V gene's germline CDR1 is LGHNA and CDR2 YNFKEQ. V lost 2 bases to trimming and J lost 14 bases; unmatched junction nucleotides: 12. The CDR3 loop spans 15 amino acids. The CDR3: CASSQLDRAGRALHF. The CDR3 DNA sequence: TGTGCCAGCAGCCAATTAGACAGGGCTGGTAGGGCCCTCCACTTT.

The chain joins TRBV6-4 to TRBJ2-1; TRBD1 is a possible D gene (6 bases). Per germline, CDR1 MRHNA and CDR2 SNTAGT. V lost 4 bases to trimming and J lost 9 bases, with 16 bases between them. The CDR3 covers 14 residues. The CDR3 region is CASSVSQGLGEQFF. The CDR3 DNA reads TGTGCCAGCAGTGTATCACAGGGTTTAGGTGAGCAGTTCTTC.

The chain carries TRBV5-6 and TRBJ1-2; D remains unclear. The CDR3 runs to 12 residues. The germline V gene has CDR1 SGHDT and CDR2 YYEEEE. The germline V and J ends were trimmed by 2 bases and 0 bases, with 2 bases remaining between them. CDR3 DNA sequence: TGTGCCAGCAGCTTTACTAACTATGGCTACACCTTC. It yields the protein CASSFTNYGYTF.

The chain employs TRBV20-1 and TRBJ2-5, with no clear D. The length of the CDR3 is 14 residues. Germline CDR1 and CDR2: DFQATT and SNEGSKA (reference sequence). V lost 3 bases to trimming and J lost 2 bases, with 13 bases between them. In DNA, the CDR3 is TGCAGTGCTAGTGTAGTAAGTCGGCAAGAGACCCAGTACTTC. Translated, it gives CSASVVSRQETQYF.

The rearrangement links TRBV5-6 to TRBJ2-2, with TRBD1 matching over 9 bases. Germline-derived CDR1 and CDR2 are SGHDT and YYEEEE. J gave up 4 bases and V 4 bases, and 5 bases lay outside the gene matches. This CDR3 region has 15 residues. DNA for the CDR3: TGTGCCAGCAGCGGGGGACAGGGTGGCACCGGGGAGCTGTTTTTT. Protein product: CASSGGQGGTGELFF.

For this clone: Germline is not matched at one junction end, which may reflect a read error. This chain uses TRBV2 with TRBJ2-5; tentative D call: TRBD2 (6 bases). The germline gives CDR1 SNHLY, CDR2 FYNNEI. The CDR3 has 14 amino acids. The CDR3 loop is CASMLAEGQGTQYF. In DNA form, the CDR3 reads TGTGCCAGCATGTTAGCGGAGGGGCAAGGGACCCAGTACTTC.

The chain combines TRBV29-1 with TRBJ2-3, with 9 nucleotides matching TRBD1. The germline V gene encodes CDR1 SQVTM and CDR2 ANQGSEA. V gave up 2 bases and J gave up 9 bases; unmatched junction bases: 3. This CDR3 has 12 amino acids. As DNA, the CDR3 is TGCAGCGTTGAATCGACAGGGGGAACGCAGTATTTT. It yields the protein CSVESTGGTQYF.

The chain links TRBV27 to TRBJ1-1, with D unresolved. Looked up from germline, CDR1 is MNHEY and CDR2 is SMNVEV (reference sequence). The length of the CDR3 is 12 residues. V lost 8 bases and J lost 1, with 8 bases in between. CDR3 residues: CASGQSNTEAFF. CDR3 in DNA: TGTGCCAGCGGGCAGTCGAACACTGAAGCTTTCTTT.

The chain combines TRBV3-1 (or the pseudogene TRBV3-2) with TRBJ2-7; no reliable D call. Germline V gene lookup returns CDR1 LGHDT and CDR2 YNNKEL (reference sequence). This CDR3 spans 12 amino acids. Between the trimmed V and J ends, which lost 5 bases and 5 bases, there was a span of 10 bases. The CDR3 region is CASSGVMNEQYF. CDR3 coding DNA: TGTGCCAGCAGCGGAGTAATGAACGAGCAGTACTTC.

This sequence joins TRBV5-1 and TRBJ2-7; tentative D call: TRBD2 (5 bases). V lost 1 base, J lost 6 bases, and 11 bases lay in between. The CDR3 runs to 13 residues. Per germline, CDR1 SGHRS and CDR2 YFSETQ. The CDR3 region is CASSLWLASEQYF. DNA for the CDR3: TGCGCCAGCAGCTTGTGGCTAGCCAGCGAGCAGTACTTC. The complete variable domain, with remaining parts taken from reference TRBV5-1 and TRBJ2-7, reads KAGVTQTPRYLIKTRGQQVTLSCSPISGHRSVSWYQQTPGQGLQFLFEYFSETQRNKGNFPGRFSGRQFSNSRSEMNVSTLELGDSALYLCASSLWLASEQYFGPGTRLTVT.